This TCR beta chain appears in the sequencing data of a study of Ad26.COV2.S vaccination and SARS-CoV-2 variants (dated by TCRdb to about 2021). For the wider study: Vaccine-arm donors came from COV1001, a multicentre, randomized, double-blind, placebo-controlled phase I-IIa trial of Ad26.COV2.S in healthy adults. Ad26.COV2.S was administered intramuscularly at a dose of 5x10^10 or 1x10^11 viral particles, either as one shot or as two shots given 56 days apart. TCRbeta repertoire sequencing served as the tool for gauging how specific and how broad the SARS-CoV-2-reactive T cell receptors were following Ad26.COV2.S vaccination. A total of around 32 samples were included in the TCR-sequenced set, comprising around 19 Ad26.COV2.S vaccine recipients, 5 placebo recipients and 8 SARS-CoV-2 convalescent individuals. Participants in the trial were split at random into five groups of five each, receiving low-dose or high-dose Ad26.COV2.S once or twice, or else placebo on both occasions. Blinding of investigators to trial group allocation was maintained during experiments and outcome assessment. General findings and caveats noted by the study authors: After vaccination, spike-specific CD8+ and CD4+ T cell responses were reported to show substantial breadth. Comparable non-spike TCR breadth was observed between vaccine and placebo recipients, consistent with only spike being contained in the vaccine. Spike-specific TCR breadth was higher in Ad26.COV2.S recipients than in placebo recipients (P = 0.0014). According to the authors, total T cell responses may have been underestimated by the TCR breadth and depth analyses. Comparing responses between vaccine doses or regimens was not something the study was powered to do.

The CDR3 runs 13 residues from the cysteine to the phenylalanine. Of the read, only the CDR3 DNA is kept; its 39 bases are in frame from base 1. CDR1 and CDR2 are drawn from the germline V gene (reference sequence): MNHEY, SMNVEV. The junction shows trimming of 2 bases on V and 6 bases on J, plus 11 bases between the germline ends. According to the study, the label for this sample's treatment or condition signals: some 20 received Ad26.COV2.S at low or high dose, single or two shots; about 5 received placebo; per-sample allocation not given. For vaccine and placebo recipients, repertoires were sequenced using samples collected on day 63 after the first injection. In Cohort 1b, 25 adults aged 18-55 years were enrolled at a single site in Boston, USA, between 29 July and 7 August 2020. Ad26.COV2.S consisted of a replication-incompetent adenovirus type 26 vector by which a prefusion-stabilized SARS-CoV-2 spike protein from the original Wuhan strain was expressed.

TCRbeta CDR3 regions were sequenced with the immunoSEQ Assay. After extraction, genomic DNA underwent amplification by bias-controlled multiplex PCR, followed by high-throughput sequencing. In the original analysis: To quantify the absolute abundance of every unique TCRbeta CDR3 region, sequences were collapsed and filtered. Usable DNA was measured by amplifying reference genes present in all nucleated cells, and TCRbeta template counts were normalized to that usable DNA to estimate T cell fraction. Repertoire TCRs were annotated as SARS-CoV-2-specific when V gene, CDR3 amino acid sequence and J gene were exactly matched to a known reactive TCR set. The reference SARS-CoV-2 TCR set was obtained from MIRA and was filtered for enrichment in COVID-19-positive ImmuneCODE repertoires, whereby public or cross-reactive TCRs were removed. Using the MIRA antigens, annotated TCRs were further analysed by specific ORF or by position within an ORF. Breadth was defined as annotated unique rearrangements over total unique productive rearrangements; depth was the summed frequency of those rearrangements. TCR breadth was compared between groups using two-sided Wilcoxon rank-sum tests. This is the immuneACCESS table as TCRdb keeps it, with only in-frame sequences that have V and J called. A part of the clones is gone; compared with another copy, unresolved V genes explain less than half, and the rest is unexplained. Clone size and V and J calls were adopted from that table, with D and trimming inferred from the DNA. For this sample there are approximately 450,000 clones; around 90% appear just once. Of the sample, more than 10% is held by the ten largest clones.

With regard to this clone: Its antigen has not been determined. No qualities accompany the bases; no much larger clone lies one base away.

This TCR came from a person aged 18 to 65 who received the Ad26.COV2.S COVID-19 vaccine or a placebo. The sequences come from peripheral blood, collected in a trial of Ad26.COV2.S vaccine versus placebo. This chain joins TRBV27 to TRBJ2-7; TRBD2 is a weak D gene call, 5 bases matching. The DNA sequence is TGTGCCAGCAGTTTAGCGGGCCCTCTCGAGCAGTACTTC. It specifies CASSLAGPLEQYF.